The source of this T cell receptor (beta chain) is a study of cytomegalovirus exposure and HLA in healthy donors. V gave up 1 base and J gave up 1 base, with 7 bases separating them. From germline, CDR1 is GTSNPN and CDR2 SVGIG (reference sequence). This CDR3 comprises 13 residues. Primers: 60 Vbeta forward and 13 Jbeta reverse. Repertoires were generated with immunoSEQ multiplex PCR, while TCRdb's copy carries only in-frame clones and drops some. The table lists more than 150,000 clones, approximately 83% of them singletons. The V call is TRBV30, the J call TRBJ1-1, with D unclear. The receptor's source is a man younger than 30 in good health and CMV-seropositive. Source material: PBMCs. This CDR3 is CAWSESRNTEAFF. CDR3 bases: TGTGCCTGGAGTGAATCCAGGAACACTGAAGCTTTCTTT.